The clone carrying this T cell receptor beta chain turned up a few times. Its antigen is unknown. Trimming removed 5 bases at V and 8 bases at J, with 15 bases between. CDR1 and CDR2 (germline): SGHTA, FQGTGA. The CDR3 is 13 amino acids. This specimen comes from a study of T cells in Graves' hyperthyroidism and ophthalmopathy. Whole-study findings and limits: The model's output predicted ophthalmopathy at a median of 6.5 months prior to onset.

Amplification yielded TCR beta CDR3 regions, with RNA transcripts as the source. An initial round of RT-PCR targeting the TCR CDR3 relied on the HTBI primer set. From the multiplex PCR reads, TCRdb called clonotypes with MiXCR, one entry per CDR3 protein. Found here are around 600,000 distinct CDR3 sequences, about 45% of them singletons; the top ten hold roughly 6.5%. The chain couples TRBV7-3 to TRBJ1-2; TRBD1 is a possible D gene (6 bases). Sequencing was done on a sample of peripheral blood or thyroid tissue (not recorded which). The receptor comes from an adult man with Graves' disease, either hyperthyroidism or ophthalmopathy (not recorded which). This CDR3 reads CASSQPTGFGYTF. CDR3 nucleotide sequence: TGTGCCAGCAGCCAACCGACAGGTTTCGGCTACACCTTC. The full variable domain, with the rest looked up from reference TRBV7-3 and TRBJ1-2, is GAGVSQTPSNKVTEKGKYVELRCDPISGHTALYWYRQSLGQGPEFLIYFQGTGAADDSGLPNDRFFAVRPEGSVSTLKIQRTERGDSAVYLCASSQPTGFGYTFGSGTRLTVV.